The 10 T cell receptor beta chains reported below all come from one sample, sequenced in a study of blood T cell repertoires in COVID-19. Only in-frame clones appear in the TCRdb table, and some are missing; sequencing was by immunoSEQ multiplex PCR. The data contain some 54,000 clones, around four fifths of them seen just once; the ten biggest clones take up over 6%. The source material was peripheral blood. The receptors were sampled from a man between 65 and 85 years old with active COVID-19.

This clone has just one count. For the CDR3, the DNA is TGCGCCAGCAGCCCCCCCGGAGGGACGAAGAATGAAAAACTGTTTTTT. It yields the protein CASSPPGGTKNEKLFF. The chain combines TRBV4-3 with TRBJ1-4; D is perhaps TRBD1 (5 bases). From germline, CDR1 is LGHNA and CDR2 YSLEER. Deletions cut 4 bases from V and 5 bases from J, with 17 bases between. The CDR3 contains 16 residues.

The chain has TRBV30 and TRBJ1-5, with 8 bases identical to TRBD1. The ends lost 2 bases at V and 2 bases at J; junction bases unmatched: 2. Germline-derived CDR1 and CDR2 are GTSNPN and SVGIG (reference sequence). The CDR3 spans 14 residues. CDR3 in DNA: TGTGCCTGGAGTCTGGACAGGGGCAATCAGCCCCAGCATTTT. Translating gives CAWSLDRGNQPQHF.

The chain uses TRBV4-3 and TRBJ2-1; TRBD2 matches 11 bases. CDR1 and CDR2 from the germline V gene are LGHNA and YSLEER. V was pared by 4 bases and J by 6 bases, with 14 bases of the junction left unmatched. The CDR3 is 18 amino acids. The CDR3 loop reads CASSPRGNPGTSGNEQFF. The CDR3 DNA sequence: TGCGCCAGCAGCCCGAGGGGCAACCCCGGGACTAGCGGCAATGAGCAGTTCTTC.

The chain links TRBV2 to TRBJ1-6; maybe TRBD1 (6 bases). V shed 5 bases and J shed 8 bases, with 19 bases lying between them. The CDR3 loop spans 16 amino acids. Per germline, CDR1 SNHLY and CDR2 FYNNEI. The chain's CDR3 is CASSFISQGPYSPLHF. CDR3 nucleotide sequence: TGTGCCAGCAGTTTTATCTCCCAGGGGCCTTATTCACCCCTCCACTTT.

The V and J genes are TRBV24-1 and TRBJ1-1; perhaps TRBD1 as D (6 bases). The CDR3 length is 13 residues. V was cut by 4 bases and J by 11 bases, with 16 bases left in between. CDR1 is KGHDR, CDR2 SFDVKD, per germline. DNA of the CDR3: TGTGCCACCAGTGACCCAGGGGCAGCCCCCGCTTTCTTT. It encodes CATSDPGAAPAFF.

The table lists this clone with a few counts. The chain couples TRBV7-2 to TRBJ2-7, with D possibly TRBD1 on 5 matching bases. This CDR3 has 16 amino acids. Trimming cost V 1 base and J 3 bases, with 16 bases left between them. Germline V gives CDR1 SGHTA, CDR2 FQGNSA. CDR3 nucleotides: TGTGCCAGCAGCTTAGGACAGTCCACCCCTATCTACGAGCAGTACTTC. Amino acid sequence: CASSLGQSTPIYEQYF.

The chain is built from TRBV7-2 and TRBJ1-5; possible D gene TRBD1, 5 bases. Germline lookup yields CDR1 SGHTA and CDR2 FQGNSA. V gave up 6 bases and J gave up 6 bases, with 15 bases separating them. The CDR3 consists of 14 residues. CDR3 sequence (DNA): TGTGCCAGCAGTCAAACAGGATCAGGTCAGCCCCAGCATTTT. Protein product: CASSQTGSGQPQHF.

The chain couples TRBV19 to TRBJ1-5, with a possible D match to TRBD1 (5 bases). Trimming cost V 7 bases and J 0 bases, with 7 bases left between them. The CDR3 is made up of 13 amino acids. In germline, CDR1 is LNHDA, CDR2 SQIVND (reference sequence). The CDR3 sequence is CASTGNSNQPQHF. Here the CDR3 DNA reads TGTGCCAGTACAGGGAATAGCAATCAGCCCCAGCATTTT.

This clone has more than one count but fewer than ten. CDR3: CASSRTSGANTGELFF. Here the CDR3 DNA reads TGTGCCAGCAGCCGTACTAGCGGGGCTAACACCGGGGAGCTGTTTTTT. This chain uses TRBV5-4 with TRBJ2-2, with 10 bases lining up with TRBD2. The trim removed 4 bases at V and 2 bases at J, leaving 5 bases unmatched. Germline CDR1 is SGHNT and CDR2 is YYREEE (reference sequence). The CDR3 extends over 16 amino acids.

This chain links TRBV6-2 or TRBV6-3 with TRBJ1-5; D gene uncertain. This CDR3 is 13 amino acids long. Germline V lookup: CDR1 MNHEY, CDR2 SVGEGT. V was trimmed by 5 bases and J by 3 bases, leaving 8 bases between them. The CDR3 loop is CASSGQINQPQHF. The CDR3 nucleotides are TGTGCCAGCAGTGGGCAGATCAATCAGCCCCAGCATTTT.